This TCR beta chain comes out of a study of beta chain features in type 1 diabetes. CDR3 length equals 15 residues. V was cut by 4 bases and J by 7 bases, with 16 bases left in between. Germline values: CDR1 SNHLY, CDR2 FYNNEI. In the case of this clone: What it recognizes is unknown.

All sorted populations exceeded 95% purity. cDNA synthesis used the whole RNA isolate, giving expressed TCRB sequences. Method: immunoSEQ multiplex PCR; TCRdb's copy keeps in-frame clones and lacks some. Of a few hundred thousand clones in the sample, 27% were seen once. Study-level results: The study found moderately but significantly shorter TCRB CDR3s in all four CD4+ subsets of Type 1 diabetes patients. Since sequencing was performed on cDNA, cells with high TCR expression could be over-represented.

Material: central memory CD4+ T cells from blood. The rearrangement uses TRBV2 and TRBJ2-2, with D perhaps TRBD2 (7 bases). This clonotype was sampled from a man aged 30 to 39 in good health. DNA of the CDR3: TGTGCCAGCAGTGGCTCGGGGGGCACGGGCGGGGAGCTGTTTTTT. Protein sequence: CASSGSGGTGGELFF.